This entry features one T cell receptor beta chain sequence. The sample belongs to a study of ipilimumab plus nivolumab after autologous stem cell transplantation. Study in general: The DLBCL group included primary refractory and relapsed cases.

V gave up 0 bases and J gave up 5 bases, with 25 bases separating them. Per the germline V gene, CDR1 is MGHRA and CDR2 is YSYEKL. This CDR3 contains 19 residues. Patients got 3 mg/kg IV nivolumab weeks 1, 4, 7, 10, then biweekly through week 26. Measured with immunoSEQ multiplex PCR; TCRdb has only the in-frame clones, and not every one. The sample includes fewer than 85,000 clones, approximately 86% of them seen just once. The chain links TRBV4-1 to TRBJ1-1; maybe TRBD1 (6 bases). The sample was PBMCs, taken in a trial of ipilimumab plus nivolumab as post-transplant consolidation. This TCR was sampled from a male donor with diffuse large B-cell lymphoma. The CDR3 protein is CASSQDSSELAGARTEAFF. The CDR3 DNA reads TGCGCCAGCAGCCAAGATTCGTCCGAATTAGCGGGGGCGCGGACTGAAGCTTTCTTT.